The TCR beta chain described here comes from a study of blood T cell repertoires in COVID-19. Overall study context: Researchers got acute and convalescent COVID-19 samples from the United States, Italy and Spain.

Sequencing used immunoSEQ multiplex PCR; TCRdb keeps in-frame clones, though not all of them. This sample yields around 250,000 clones, of which more than 75% are seen a single time; approximately 2.1% belongs to the top ten. Participants reported their clinical history, and cohort assignment relied on those reports. Among Cohort 3 donors, those recovered had two negative PCRs, clearance, or symptom resolution. Trimming at V came to 4 bases and at J to 7 bases, leaving 6 bases not matched to a gene. The V gene's germline CDR1 is SGHRS and CDR2 YFSETQ. CDR3 length equals 13 residues. The material sequenced was PBMCs or T cells enriched from blood (not recorded which). The receptor comes from a woman between 50 and 59 years old who had recovered from COVID-19. The V call is TRBV5-1, the J call TRBJ1-2, with 8 bases matching TRBD1. The CDR3 is CASSVTGAPGYTF. The CDR3 DNA follows: TGCGCCAGCAGCGTGACAGGGGCCCCTGGCTACACCTTC. The variable domain in full, with the rest retrieved from reference TRBV5-1 and TRBJ1-2, is KAGVTQTPRYLIKTRGQQVTLSCSPISGHRSVSWYQQTPGQGLQFLFEYFSETQRNKGNFPGRFSGRQFSNSRSEMNVSTLELGDSALYLCASSVTGAPGYTFGSGTRLTVV.